This T cell receptor (beta chain) was documented in a study of cytomegalovirus exposure and HLA in healthy donors. Study-wide background: Within an early data release were about 85 million unique TCRs drawn from HLA-typed donors. General study points: The study designated roughly 150 TCR beta chains cytomegalovirus-associated.

CDR1 is SEHNR, CDR2 FQNEAQ, per germline (reference sequence). With 3 bases removed from V and 8 bases from J, the gap between germline ends came to 13 bases. This CDR3 is 13 amino acids long. The primer mix had 60 Vbeta and 13 Jbeta primers. Original data processing: Later, an analysis found about 80 million unique TCR beta chains, and roughly 9.9 million of these were shared. Assay: immunoSEQ multiplex PCR; the TCRdb copy retains only in-frame clones and omits some. V and J calls plus clone size are reproduced from that table; the DNA served to infer D and trimming. Of 110,000 to 150,000 clones in the sample, 72% were seen once. This clone was counted only a few times. Its antigen is unknown.

The V gene is TRBV7-9, the J gene TRBJ1-1; D gene uncertain. Sequences were obtained from PBMCs. This TCR came from a man aged 35-49 years in good health and CMV-seronegative. DNA of the CDR3: TGTGCCAGCAGCTTCGTCGTCGGGGAAGAAGCTTTCTTT. Translation: CASSFVVGEEAFF.